The 4 T cell receptor beta chains in this list originate from one sample, sequenced in a study of T-cell memory formation after mild COVID-19. In TCRdb, the 5' RACE reads were re-called with MiXCR into one record per CDR3 protein. The repertoire includes approximately 89,000 distinct CDR3 sequences, 10% to 15% of them detected once, and roughly 40% sits in the top ten. Material: PBMCs or a T cell subset sorted from them (not recorded which). These receptors were taken from a man aged 18 to 35 who had mild COVID-19 (a few samples of this study predate the infection). Cell type and time point are not known.

The CDR3 coding sequence is TGCAGCGCCACAGGGTTGAATGAGCAGTTCTTC. It is translated as CSATGLNEQFF. V is TRBV29-1 and J is TRBJ2-1, with a possible D match to TRBD1 (6 bases). The V and J ends lost 7 bases and 7 bases respectively, with 11 bases between them. This CDR3 is built from 11 residues. Looked up from germline, CDR1 is SQVTM and CDR2 is ANQGSEA.

The CDR3, as DNA: TGTGCCAGCAGTCCGACTAGCGGGCAAGAGACCCAGTACTTC. Translating gives CASSPTSGQETQYF. The chain is built from TRBV6-5 and TRBJ2-5, with TRBD2 identical over 10 bases. CDR1 and CDR2 (germline): MNHEY, SVGAGI. CDR3 length: 14 residues. V was clipped by 5 bases and J by 2 bases; unmatched bases: 2.

This clonotype has only a few counts. The V call is TRBV4-3, the J call TRBJ1-4; D may be TRBD1 (5 bases). Germline values: CDR1 LGHNA, CDR2 YSLEER. V was shortened by 0 bases and J by 7 bases, with 12 bases between the two germline ends. CDR3 size: 15 residues. This CDR3 is CASSQDSGQSEKLFF. The DNA of the CDR3 is TGCGCCAGCAGCCAAGATTCAGGGCAGAGTGAAAAACTGTTTTTT.

V and J are TRBV6-2 or TRBV6-3 and TRBJ1-1; D remains ambiguous. The CDR3 runs 13 residues. CDR1 and CDR2 (germline): MNHEY, SVGEGT. Trimming removed 0 bases at V and 3 bases at J, with 5 bases between. The CDR3 coding sequence is TGTGCCAGCAGTTACTCCGCCTACACTGAAGCTTTCTTT. Residues: CASSYSAYTEAFF.